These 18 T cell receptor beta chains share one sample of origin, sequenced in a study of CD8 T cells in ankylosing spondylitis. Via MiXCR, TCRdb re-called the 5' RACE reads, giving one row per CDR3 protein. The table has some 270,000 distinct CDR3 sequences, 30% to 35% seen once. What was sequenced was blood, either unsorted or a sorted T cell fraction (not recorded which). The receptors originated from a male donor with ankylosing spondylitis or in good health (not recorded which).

In DNA, the CDR3 is TGCAGCGTTGTAGGCCAGGGGGCGAGGGTGCAGTACTTC. As protein: CSVVGQGARVQYF. The rearrangement links TRBV29-1 to TRBJ2-7, with 8 bases matching TRBD1. The germline CDR1 and CDR2 sequences are SQVTM and ANQGSEA. The length of the CDR3 is 13 residues. Germline trimming cut 4 bases from V and 9 bases from J; bases unmatched to any gene: 11.

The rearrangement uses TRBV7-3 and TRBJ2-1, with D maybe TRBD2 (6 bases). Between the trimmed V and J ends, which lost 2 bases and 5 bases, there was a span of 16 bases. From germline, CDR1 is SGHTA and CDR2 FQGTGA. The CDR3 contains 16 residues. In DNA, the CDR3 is TGTGCCAGCAGCTTATGGACGGGGGTTCGTGACAATGAGCAGTTCTTC. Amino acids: CASSLWTGVRDNEQFF.

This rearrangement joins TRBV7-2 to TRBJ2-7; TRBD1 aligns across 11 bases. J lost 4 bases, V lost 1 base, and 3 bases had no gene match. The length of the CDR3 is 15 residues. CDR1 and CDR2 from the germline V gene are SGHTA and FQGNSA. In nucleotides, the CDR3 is TGTGCCAGCAGCTTAGTAGGGACAGGGGGTTACGAGCAGTACTTC. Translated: CASSLVGTGGYEQYF. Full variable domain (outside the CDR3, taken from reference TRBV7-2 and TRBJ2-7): GAGVSQSPSNKVTEKGKDVELRCDPISGHTALYWYRQSLGQGLEFLIYFQGNSAPDKSGLPSDRFSAERTGGSVSTLTIQRTQQEDSAVYLCASSLVGTGGYEQYFGPGTRLTVT.

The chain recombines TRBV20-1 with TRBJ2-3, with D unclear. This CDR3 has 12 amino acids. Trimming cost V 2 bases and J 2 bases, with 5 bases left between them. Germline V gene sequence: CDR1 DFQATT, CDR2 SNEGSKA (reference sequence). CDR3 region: CSARRNTDTQYF. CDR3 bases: TGCAGTGCTAGACGGAACACAGATACGCAGTATTTT.

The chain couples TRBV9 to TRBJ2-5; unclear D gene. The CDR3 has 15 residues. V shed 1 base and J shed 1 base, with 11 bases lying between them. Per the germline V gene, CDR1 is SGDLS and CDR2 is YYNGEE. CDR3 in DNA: TGTGCCAGCAGCGTACGGGTGGGGTTCCAAGAGACCCAGTACTTC. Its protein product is CASSVRVGFQETQYF.

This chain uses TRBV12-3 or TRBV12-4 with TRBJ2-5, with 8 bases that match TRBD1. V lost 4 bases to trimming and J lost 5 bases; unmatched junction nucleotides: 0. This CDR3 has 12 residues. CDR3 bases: TGTGCCAGCAGTTGGGACAGGGAGACCCAGTACTTC. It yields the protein CASSWDRETQYF.

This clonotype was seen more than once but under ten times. CDR3 sequence reads: CASTPSGGVTGELFF. The CDR3 bases are TGTGCCAGCACGCCTAGCGGGGGGGTCACCGGGGAGCTGTTTTTT. The chain carries TRBV12-3 or TRBV12-4 and TRBJ2-2, with 12 bases matching TRBD2. This CDR3 is 15 amino acids long. Losses at the gene ends were 7 bases for V and 4 bases for J; bases not matched to a gene: 4.

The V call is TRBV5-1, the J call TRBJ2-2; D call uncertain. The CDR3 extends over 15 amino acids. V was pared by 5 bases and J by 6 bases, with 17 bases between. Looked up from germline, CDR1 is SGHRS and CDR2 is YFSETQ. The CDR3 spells CASSFEVPRAGELFF. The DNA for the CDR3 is TGCGCCAGCAGTTTCGAGGTCCCACGCGCCGGGGAGCTGTTTTTT.

The CDR3 spells CASSPGENYGYTF. In nucleotides, the CDR3 is TGTGCCAGCTCACCGGGCGAGAACTATGGCTACACCTTC. The V and J genes are TRBV18 and TRBJ1-2; D gene ambiguous. This CDR3 comprises 13 residues. V shed 3 bases and J shed 2 bases, with 7 bases lying between them. From germline, CDR1 is KGHSH and CDR2 LQKENI.

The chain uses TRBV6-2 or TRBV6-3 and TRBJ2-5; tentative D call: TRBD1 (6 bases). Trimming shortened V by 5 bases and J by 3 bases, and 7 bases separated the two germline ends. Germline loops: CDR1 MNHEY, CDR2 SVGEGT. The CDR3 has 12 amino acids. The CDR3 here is CASSRDKETQYF. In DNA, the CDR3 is TGTGCCAGCAGTAGGGACAAAGAGACCCAGTACTTC.

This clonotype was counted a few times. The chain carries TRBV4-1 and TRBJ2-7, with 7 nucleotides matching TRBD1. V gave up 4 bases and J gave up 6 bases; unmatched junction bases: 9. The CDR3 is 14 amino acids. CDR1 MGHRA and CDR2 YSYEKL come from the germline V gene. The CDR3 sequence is CASSLFDREGEQYF. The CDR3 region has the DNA TGCGCCAGCAGCCTTTTCGACAGGGAAGGCGAGCAGTACTTC.

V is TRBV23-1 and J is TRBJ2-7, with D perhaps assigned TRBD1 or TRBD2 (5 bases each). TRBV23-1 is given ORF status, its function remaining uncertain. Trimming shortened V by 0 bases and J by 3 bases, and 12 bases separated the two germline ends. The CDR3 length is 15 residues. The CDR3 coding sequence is TGCGCCAGCAGTCAATCCGGGACGTGCCACTACGAGCAGTACTTC. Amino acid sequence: CASSQSGTCHYEQYF.

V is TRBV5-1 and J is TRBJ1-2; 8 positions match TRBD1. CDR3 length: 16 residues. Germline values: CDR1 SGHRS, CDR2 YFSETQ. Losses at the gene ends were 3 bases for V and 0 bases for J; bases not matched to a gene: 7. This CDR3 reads CASSSQGQGANYGYTF. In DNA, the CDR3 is TGCGCCAGCAGCTCACAAGGACAGGGAGCTAACTATGGCTACACCTTC.

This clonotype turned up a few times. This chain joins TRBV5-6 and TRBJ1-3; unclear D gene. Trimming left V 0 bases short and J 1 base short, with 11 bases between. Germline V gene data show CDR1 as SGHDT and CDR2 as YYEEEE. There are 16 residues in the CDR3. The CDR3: CASSLAPGPSGNTIYF. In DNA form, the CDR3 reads TGTGCCAGCAGCTTGGCCCCAGGACCTTCTGGAAACACCATATATTTT.

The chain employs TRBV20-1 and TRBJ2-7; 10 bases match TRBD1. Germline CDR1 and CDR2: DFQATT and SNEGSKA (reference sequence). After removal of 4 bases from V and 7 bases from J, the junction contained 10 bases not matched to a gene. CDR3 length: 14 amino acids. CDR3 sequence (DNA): TGCAGTGCTATAACCGGGACAGGGGTACGGGAGCAGTACTTC. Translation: CSAITGTGVREQYF.

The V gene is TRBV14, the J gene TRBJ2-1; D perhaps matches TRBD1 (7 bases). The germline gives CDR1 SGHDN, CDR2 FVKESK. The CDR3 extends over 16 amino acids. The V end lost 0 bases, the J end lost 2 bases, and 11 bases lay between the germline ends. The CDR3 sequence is CASSQESRGAYNEQFF. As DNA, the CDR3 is TGTGCCAGCAGCCAAGAGAGCAGGGGGGCCTACAATGAGCAGTTCTTC.

Here the CDR3 reads CASSLAGGPVGTDTQYF. The DNA of the CDR3 is TGTGCCAGCAGTTTAGCGGGGGGGCCGGTCGGCACAGATACGCAGTATTTT. The rearrangement joins TRBV28 to TRBJ2-3, with TRBD2 matching 9 bases. The CDR3 has 17 amino acids. From germline, CDR1 is MDHEN and CDR2 SYDVKM. Trimming removed 2 bases from V and 1 base from J; junction bases left unmatched: 7.

This CDR3 is CASSSRTGQETQYF. CDR3 sequence (DNA): TGTGCCAGCAGTTCCCGGACTGGCCAAGAGACCCAGTACTTC. This sequence joins TRBV12-3 or TRBV12-4 and TRBJ2-5, with a weak D call TRBD2 (5 bases). This CDR3 has 14 amino acids. V gave up 4 bases and J gave up 1 base, with 10 bases separating them.